One sample yielded the 10 T cell receptor beta chains listed below, sequenced in a study of regulatory T cells in long-lasting Graves disease. Through Arm-PCR of CDR3 regions and iRepertoire HTBI primers, TCR beta libraries were built. One entry per CDR3 protein results from TCRdb running MiXCR on the multiplex PCR reads. In the table there are about 320,000 distinct CDR3 sequences, 15% to 20% of which are singletons. Time point of the sample: newly diagnosed GD, antithyroid drugs for less than 3 months. PBMC-derived RNA was used for the TCR library. This specimen consisted of peripheral blood mononuclear cells (PBMCs), obtained at new diagnosis, from a patient treated with antithyroid drugs. These receptor sequences come from a female donor with Graves disease.

In this sample, this clonotype turned up a few times. V gene TRBV7-6 combines with J gene TRBJ2-7; 9 bases are shared with TRBD1. Germline V gene lookup returns CDR1 SGHVS and CDR2 FNYEAQ. The CDR3 sequence is 14 residues long. The ends lost 4 bases at V and 5 bases at J; junction bases unmatched: 6. CDR3 coding DNA: TGTGCCAGCAGCTCGGGACAGGGAGGGGACGAGCAGTACTTC. Protein: CASSSGQGGDEQYF.

There are a few counts of this clonotype. The V call is TRBV29-1, the J call TRBJ1-1; the D gene is possibly TRBD1 (6 bases). The CDR3 has 13 amino acids. CDR1 is SQVTM, CDR2 ANQGSEA, per germline. Trimming shortened V by 4 bases and J by 11 bases, and 20 bases separated the two germline ends. CDR3 amino acids: CSVAVGTPRLAFF. The DNA for the CDR3 is TGCAGCGTTGCCGTCGGGACACCACGCTTGGCTTTCTTT.

This clonotype was recorded many times. CDR3 residues: CASRPSRGRNYGYTF. The CDR3, as DNA: TGTGCCAGCAGGCCTAGCAGGGGGCGGAACTATGGCTACACCTTC. The chain combines TRBV28 with TRBJ1-2; TRBD1 aligns across 8 bases. With V trimmed by 6 bases and J by 2 bases, 8 bases remained unmatched. Germline assignment: CDR1 MDHEN and CDR2 SYDVKM. The CDR3 is made up of 15 amino acids.

This clonotype was seen ten or more times. This chain uses TRBV12-3 or TRBV12-4 with TRBJ2-1, with 9 bases matching TRBD2. The CDR3 consists of 16 residues. V gave up 0 bases and J gave up 7 bases; unmatched junction bases: 7. For the CDR3, the DNA is TGTGCCAGCAGTTTAGCGCTCAGCGGGAGGTGGAATGAGCAGTTCTTC. Its translation is CASSLALSGRWNEQFF.

In its sample, this clonotype was seen many times. The chain employs TRBV6-1 and TRBJ2-7, with a possible D match to TRBD2 (6 bases). The CDR3 covers 16 residues. V lost 7 bases and J lost 3, with 22 bases in between. Germline V gives CDR1 MNHNS, CDR2 SASEGT. The CDR3: CASTYEGGRTLYEQYF. The CDR3 bases are TGTGCCAGCACCTACGAGGGTGGGAGGACCCTCTACGAGCAGTACTTC.

In this sample, this clonotype turned up many times. J is TRBJ2-7 and V is TRBV18; the match to TRBD1 covers 9 bases. This CDR3 contains 17 residues. V trimming: 6 bases; J trimming: 2 bases; junction bases outside the gene matches: 14. Germline assignment: CDR1 KGHSH and CDR2 LQKENI. CDR3 amino acids: CASSPTSSDRGAYEQYF. CDR3 nucleotides: TGTGCCAGCTCCCCAACCTCGTCGGACAGGGGCGCCTACGAGCAGTACTTC. Full variable domain (outside the CDR3, taken from reference TRBV18 and TRBJ2-7): NAGVMQNPRHLVRRRGQEARLRCSPMKGHSHVYWYRQLPEEGLKFMVYLQKENIIDESGMPKERFSAEFPKEGPSILRIQQVVRGDSAAYFCASSPTSSDRGAYEQYFGPGTRLTVT.

Points on this clonotype: This may be a read error: a much more frequent sequence differs by one nucleotide. CDR3 sequence: CSARARRHTDTQYF. The CDR3 DNA sequence: TGCAGTGCTAGAGCGCGGCGTCACACAGATACGCAGTATTTT. J is TRBJ2-3 and V is TRBV20-1; no clear D gene. Germline loops: CDR1 DFQATT, CDR2 SNEGSKA (reference sequence). This CDR3 is built from 14 residues. The ends were cut back, 1 base at V and 2 bases at J, with 10 bases in the middle.

The rearrangement uses TRBV25-1 and TRBJ2-7, with TRBD1 as a possible D gene (6 bases). V was clipped by 8 bases and J by 2 bases, with 19 bases between them. The CDR3 consists of 15 residues. Germline loops: CDR1 MGHDK, CDR2 SYGVNS. The CDR3 nucleotides read TGTGCCAGCGGCGGCACTCGAGGGGACACCTACGAGCAGTACTTC. Amino acids: CASGGTRGDTYEQYF.

Worth noting for this clonotype: A read error may explain this, as a much larger clone is one base away. This chain joins TRBV11-3 and TRBJ2-1, with TRBD1 matching 7 bases. The CDR3 totals 13 residues. With 4 bases clipped from V and 5 bases from J, the junction kept 2 bases outside the gene matches. Germline V lookup: CDR1 SGHNT, CDR2 YENEEA. CDR3 residues: CASSSDRDNEQFF. The CDR3 bases are TGTGCCAGCAGCTCCGACAGGGACAATGAGCAGTTCTTC.

This clonotype was counted many times. This sequence joins TRBV6-9 and TRBJ2-5; D is possibly TRBD2 (6 bases). From germline, CDR1 is MNHGY and CDR2 SVAAGI. The CDR3 is 14 residues long. The germline V and J ends were trimmed by 4 bases and 3 bases, with 12 bases remaining between them. The CDR3 DNA follows: TGTGCCAGCAGTTGGGGAGGAGGTGAAGAGACCCAGTACTTC. Translated, it gives CASSWGGGEETQYF.